This entry features one TCR beta chain sequence. This sample stems from a study of blood T cells in healthy people across ages. A second about 7 to 12 cycle PCR used barcoded and J-beta primers. TCRdb reprocessed the 5' RACE reads with MiXCR, giving one entry per CDR3 protein. In the table there are some 800,000 distinct CDR3 sequences, roughly 25% of which are singletons. Isolation of PBMCs gave at least 6.5 million cells per sample. This CDR3 has 13 amino acids. CDR1 MDHEN and CDR2 SYDVKM come from the germline V gene. Trimming shortened V by 4 bases and J by 4 bases, and 7 bases separated the two germline ends. The same sample was also used in a study of T cells of mothers and their children. That paper adds: A few healthy Caucasian mothers and their six children donated. Using the M1S primer, the second PCR added sample barcodes along with 2-4 random nucleotides. At a sensitivity of around 100 clones per million clonotypes, no persistent microchimeric T cell clones appeared.

The sequenced sample was blood. The sequence derives from a boy aged 5-17 years in good health. The gene calls are TRBV28 and TRBJ2-2; D is undetermined. In DNA, the CDR3 is TGTGCCAGCAGTTCCATGGTCACCGGGGAGCTGTTTTTT. Translating it yields CASSSMVTGELFF.